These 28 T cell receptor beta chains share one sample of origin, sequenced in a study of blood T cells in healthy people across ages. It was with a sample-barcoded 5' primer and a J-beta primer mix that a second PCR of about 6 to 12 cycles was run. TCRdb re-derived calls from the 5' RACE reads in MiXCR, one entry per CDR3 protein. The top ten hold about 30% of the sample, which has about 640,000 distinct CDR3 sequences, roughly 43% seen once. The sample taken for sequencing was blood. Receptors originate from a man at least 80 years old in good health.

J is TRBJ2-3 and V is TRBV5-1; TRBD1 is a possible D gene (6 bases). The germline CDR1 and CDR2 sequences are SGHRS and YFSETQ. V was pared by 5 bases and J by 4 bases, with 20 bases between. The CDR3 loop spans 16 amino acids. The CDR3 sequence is CASSTTTQGSADTQYF. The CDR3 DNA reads TGCGCCAGCAGTACGACCACACAGGGTAGCGCAGATACGCAGTATTTT.

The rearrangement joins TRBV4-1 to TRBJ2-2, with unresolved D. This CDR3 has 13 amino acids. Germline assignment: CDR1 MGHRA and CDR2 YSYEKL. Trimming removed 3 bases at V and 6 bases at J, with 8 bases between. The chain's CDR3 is CASSHRVPGELFF. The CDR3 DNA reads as TGCGCCAGCAGCCATAGGGTCCCCGGGGAGCTGTTTTTT.

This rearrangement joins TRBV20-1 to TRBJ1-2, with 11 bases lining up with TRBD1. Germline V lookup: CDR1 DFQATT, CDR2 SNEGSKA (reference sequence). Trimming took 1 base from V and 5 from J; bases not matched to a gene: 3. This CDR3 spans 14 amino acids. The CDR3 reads CSARADRGQYGYTF. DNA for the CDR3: TGCAGTGCTAGAGCGGACAGGGGGCAATATGGCTACACCTTC.

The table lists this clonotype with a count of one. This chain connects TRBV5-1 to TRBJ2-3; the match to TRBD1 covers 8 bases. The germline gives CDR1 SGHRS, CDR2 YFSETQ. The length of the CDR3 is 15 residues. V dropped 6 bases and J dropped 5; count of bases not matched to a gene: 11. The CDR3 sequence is CASTYPGTGEDTQYF. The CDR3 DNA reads TGCGCCAGCACCTACCCCGGGACAGGAGAAGATACGCAGTATTTT.

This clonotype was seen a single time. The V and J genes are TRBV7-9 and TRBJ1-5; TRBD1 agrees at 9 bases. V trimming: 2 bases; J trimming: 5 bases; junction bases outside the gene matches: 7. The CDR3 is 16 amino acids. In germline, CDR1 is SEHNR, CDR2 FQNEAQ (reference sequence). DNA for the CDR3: TGTGCCAGCAGCTTAAGTGTACAGGGGGCCGATCAGCCCCAGCATTTT. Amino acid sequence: CASSLSVQGADQPQHF.

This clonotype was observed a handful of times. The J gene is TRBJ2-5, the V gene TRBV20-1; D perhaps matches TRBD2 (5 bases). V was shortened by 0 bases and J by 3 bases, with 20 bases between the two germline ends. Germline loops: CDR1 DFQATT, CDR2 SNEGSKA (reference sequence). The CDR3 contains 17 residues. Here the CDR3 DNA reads TGCAGTGCTAGAGATTCCGGCCCCGGGGTCGTTAAAGAGACCCAGTACTTC. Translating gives CSARDSGPGVVKETQYF.

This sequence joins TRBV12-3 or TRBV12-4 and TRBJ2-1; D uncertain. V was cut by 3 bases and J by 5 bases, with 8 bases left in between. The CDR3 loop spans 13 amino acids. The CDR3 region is CASSLHRDNEQFF. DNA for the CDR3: TGTGCCAGCAGTTTGCACAGAGACAATGAGCAGTTCTTC.

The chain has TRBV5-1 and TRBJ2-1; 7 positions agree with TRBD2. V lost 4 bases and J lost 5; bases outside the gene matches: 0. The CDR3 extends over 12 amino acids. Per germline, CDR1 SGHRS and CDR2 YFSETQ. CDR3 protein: CASSREDNEQFF. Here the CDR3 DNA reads TGCGCCAGCAGCCGGGAGGACAATGAGCAGTTCTTC.

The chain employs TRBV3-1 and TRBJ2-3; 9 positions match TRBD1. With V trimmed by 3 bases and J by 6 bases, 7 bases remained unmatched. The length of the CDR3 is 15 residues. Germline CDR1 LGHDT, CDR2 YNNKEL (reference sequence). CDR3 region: CASSQGGQGFDTQYF. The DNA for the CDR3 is TGTGCCAGCAGCCAGGGGGGACAGGGCTTCGATACGCAGTATTTT.

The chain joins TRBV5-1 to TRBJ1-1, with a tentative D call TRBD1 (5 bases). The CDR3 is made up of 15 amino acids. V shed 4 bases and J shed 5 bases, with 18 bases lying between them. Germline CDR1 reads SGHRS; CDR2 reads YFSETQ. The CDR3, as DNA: TGCGCCAGCAGCGGAATCGGACAAGGGCGGACTGAAGCTTTCTTT. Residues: CASSGIGQGRTEAFF.

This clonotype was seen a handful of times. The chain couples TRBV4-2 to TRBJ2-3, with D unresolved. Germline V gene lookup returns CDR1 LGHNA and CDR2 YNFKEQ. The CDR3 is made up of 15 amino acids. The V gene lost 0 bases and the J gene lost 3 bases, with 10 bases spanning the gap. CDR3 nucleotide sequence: TGTGCCAGCAGCCAAGATTTGGGTACAACAGATACGCAGTATTTT. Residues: CASSQDLGTTDTQYF.

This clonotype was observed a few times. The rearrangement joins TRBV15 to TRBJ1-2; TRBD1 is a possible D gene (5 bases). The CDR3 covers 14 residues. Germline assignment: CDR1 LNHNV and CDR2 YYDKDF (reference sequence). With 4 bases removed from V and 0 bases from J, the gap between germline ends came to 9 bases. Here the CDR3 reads CATSKSGANYGYTF. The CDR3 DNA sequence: TGTGCCACCAGCAAATCGGGGGCTAACTATGGCTACACCTTC. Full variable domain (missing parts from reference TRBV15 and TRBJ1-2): DAMVIQNPRYQVTQFGKPVTLSCSQTLNHNVMYWYQQKSSQAPKLLFHYYDKDFNNEADTPDNFQSRRPNTSFCFLDIRSPGLGDTAMYLCATSKSGANYGYTFGSGTRLTVV.

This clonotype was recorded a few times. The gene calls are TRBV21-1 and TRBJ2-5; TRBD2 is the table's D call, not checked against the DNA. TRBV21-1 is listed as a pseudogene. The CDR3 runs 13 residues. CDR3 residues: CASSKVGGVEQYF. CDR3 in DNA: TGTGCCAGCAGCAAAGTCGGAGGAGTTGAGCAGTACTTC.

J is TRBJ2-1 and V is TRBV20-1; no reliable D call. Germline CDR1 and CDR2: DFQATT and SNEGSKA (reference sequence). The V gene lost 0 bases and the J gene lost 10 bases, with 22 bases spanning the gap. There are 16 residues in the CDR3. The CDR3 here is CSAREGMWWATYEQFF. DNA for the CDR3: TGCAGTGCTAGAGAAGGAATGTGGTGGGCCACCTACGAGCAGTTCTTC.

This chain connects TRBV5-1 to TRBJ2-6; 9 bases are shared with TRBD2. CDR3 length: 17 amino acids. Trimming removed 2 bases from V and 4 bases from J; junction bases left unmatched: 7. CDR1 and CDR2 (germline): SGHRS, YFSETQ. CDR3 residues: CASSFGGGASGANVLTF. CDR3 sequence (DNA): TGCGCCAGCAGCTTTGGCGGGGGGGCCTCCGGGGCCAACGTCCTGACTTTC.

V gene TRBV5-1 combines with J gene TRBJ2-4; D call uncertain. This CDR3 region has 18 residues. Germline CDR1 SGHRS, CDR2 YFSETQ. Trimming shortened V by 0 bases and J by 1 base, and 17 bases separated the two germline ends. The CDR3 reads CASSLDVGSVVAKNIQYF. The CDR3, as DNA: TGCGCCAGCAGCTTGGATGTCGGGTCTGTGGTCGCCAAAAACATTCAGTACTTC.

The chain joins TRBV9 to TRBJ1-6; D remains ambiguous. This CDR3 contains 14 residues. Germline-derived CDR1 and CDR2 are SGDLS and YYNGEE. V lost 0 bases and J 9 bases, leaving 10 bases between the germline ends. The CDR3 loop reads CASSVAVEGSPLHF. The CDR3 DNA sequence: TGTGCCAGCAGCGTAGCGGTAGAAGGTTCACCCCTCCACTTT.

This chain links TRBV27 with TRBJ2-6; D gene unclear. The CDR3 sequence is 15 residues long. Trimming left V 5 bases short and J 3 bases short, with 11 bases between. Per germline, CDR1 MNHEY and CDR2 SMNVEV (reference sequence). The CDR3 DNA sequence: TGTGCCAGCAGTCCCCTTTTAGGTGGGGCCAACGTCCTGACTTTC. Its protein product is CASSPLLGGANVLTF.

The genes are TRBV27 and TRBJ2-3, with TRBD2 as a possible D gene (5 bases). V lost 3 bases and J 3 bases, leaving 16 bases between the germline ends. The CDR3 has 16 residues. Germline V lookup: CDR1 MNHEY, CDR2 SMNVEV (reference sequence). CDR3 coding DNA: TGTGCCAGCAGTTTGGACTCCTCGAGGGTGACAGATACGCAGTATTTT. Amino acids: CASSLDSSRVTDTQYF.

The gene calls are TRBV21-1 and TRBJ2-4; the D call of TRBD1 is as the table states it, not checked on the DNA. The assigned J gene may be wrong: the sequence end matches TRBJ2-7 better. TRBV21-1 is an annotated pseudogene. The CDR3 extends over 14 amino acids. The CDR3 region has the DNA TGTGCCAGCAGAGGGACAGGGTATGCCTACGAGCAGTACTTC. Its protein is CASRGTGYAYEQYF.

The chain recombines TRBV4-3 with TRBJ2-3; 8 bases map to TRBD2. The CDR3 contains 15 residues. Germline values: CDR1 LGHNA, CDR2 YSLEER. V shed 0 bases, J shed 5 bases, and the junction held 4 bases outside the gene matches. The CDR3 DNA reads TGCGCCAGCAGCCAAGACAGGCTAGCGGGAGATACGCAGTATTTT. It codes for CASSQDRLAGDTQYF.

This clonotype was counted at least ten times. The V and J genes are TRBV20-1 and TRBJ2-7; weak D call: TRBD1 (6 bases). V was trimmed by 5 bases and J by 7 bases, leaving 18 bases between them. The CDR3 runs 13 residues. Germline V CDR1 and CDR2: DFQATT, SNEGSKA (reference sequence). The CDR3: CSAGGGSGQEQYF. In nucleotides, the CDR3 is TGCAGTGCTGGGGGTGGGTCAGGACAGGAGCAGTACTTC.

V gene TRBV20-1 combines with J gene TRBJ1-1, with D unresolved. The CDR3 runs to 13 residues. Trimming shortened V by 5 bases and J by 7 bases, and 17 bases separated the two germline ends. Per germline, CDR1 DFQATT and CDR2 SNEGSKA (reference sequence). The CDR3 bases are TGCAGTGCTTCGAAGGCTTTGACGGGTGAAGCTTTCTTT. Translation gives CSASKALTGEAFF.

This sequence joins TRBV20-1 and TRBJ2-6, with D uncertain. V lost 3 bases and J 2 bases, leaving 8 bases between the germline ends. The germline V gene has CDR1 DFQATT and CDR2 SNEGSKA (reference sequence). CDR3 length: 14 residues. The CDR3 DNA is TGCAGTGCTAGTGTTTTGCCTGGGGCCAACGTCCTGACTTTC. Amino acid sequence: CSASVLPGANVLTF.

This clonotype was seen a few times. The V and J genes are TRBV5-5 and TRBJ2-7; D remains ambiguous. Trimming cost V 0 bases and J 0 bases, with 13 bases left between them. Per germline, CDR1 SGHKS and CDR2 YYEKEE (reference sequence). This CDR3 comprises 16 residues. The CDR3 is CASSLGLLRPSYEQYF. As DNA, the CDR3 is TGTGCCAGCAGCTTGGGGCTTTTAAGGCCCTCCTACGAGCAGTACTTC. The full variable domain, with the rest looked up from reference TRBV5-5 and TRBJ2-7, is DAGVTQSPTHLIKTRGQQVTLRCSPISGHKSVSWYQQVLGQGPQFIFQYYEKEERGRGNFPDRFSARQFPNYSSELNVNALLLGDSALYLCASSLGLLRPSYEQYFGPGTRLTVT.

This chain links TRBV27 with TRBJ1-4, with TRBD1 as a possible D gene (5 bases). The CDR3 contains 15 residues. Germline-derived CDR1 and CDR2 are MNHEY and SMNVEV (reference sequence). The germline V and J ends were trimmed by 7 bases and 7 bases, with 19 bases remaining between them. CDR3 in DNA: TGTGCCAGCAAAAGTAGGGACCTTATTGGTGAAAAACTGTTTTTT. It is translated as CASKSRDLIGEKLFF.

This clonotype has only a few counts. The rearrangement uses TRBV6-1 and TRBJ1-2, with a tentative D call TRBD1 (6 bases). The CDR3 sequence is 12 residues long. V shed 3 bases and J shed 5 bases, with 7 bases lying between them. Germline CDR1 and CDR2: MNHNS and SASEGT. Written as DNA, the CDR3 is TGTGCCAGCAGTGAGGACAGATATGGCTACACCTTC. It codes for CASSEDRYGYTF.

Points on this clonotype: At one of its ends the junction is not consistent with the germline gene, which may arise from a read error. As DNA, the CDR3 is TGTGCCAGCAGCCCAAGGGGCAAGGGCACGGATACGCAGTATTTT. Its translation: CASSPRGKGTDTQYF. J is TRBJ2-3 and V is TRBV7-9; the D gene is possibly TRBD1 (5 bases). This CDR3 has 15 residues. CDR1 SEHNR and CDR2 FQNEAQ come from the germline V gene (reference sequence).